The present TCR beta chain was sequenced within a study of blood T cell repertoires in COVID-19. In the study's own analysis: Reference gene primer amplification gave nucleated cell count estimates. Sequencing was performed with immunoSEQ multiplex PCR; in TCRdb, only in-frame clones are kept and a portion is missing. D and trimming were read from the DNA, whereas the V and J calls and clone size are those reported in that table. The profile shows over 90,000 clones, 81% of them singletons. This CDR3 contains 11 residues. V was pared by 6 bases and J by 4 bases, with 7 bases between. Germline CDR1 and CDR2: SGHTA and FQGNSA.

Sample: peripheral blood. This sequence originates from an elderly man with COVID-19, enrolled during active disease. This rearrangement joins TRBV7-2 to TRBJ2-7; weak D call: TRBD1 (6 bases). CDR3 bases: TGTGCCAGCAGGCAGGGGTACGAGCAGTACTTC. The encoded protein is CASRQGYEQYF.